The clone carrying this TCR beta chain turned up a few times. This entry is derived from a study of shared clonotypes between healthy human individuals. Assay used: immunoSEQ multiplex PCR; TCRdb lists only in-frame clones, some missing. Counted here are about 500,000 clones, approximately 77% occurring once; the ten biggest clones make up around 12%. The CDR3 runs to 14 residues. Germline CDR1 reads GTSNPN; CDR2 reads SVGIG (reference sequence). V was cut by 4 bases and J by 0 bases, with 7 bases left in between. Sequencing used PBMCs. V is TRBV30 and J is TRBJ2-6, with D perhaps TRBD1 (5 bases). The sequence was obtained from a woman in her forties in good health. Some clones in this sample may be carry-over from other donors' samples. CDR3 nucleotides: TGTGCCTGGAAAGGGGTCTCTGGGGCCAACGTCCTGACTTTC. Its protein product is CAWKGVSGANVLTF. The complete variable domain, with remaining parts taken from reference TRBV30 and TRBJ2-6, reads SQTIHQWPATLVQPVGSPLSLECTVEGTSNPNLYWYRQAAGRGLQLLFYSVGIGQISSEVPQNLSASRPQDRQFILSSKKLLLSDSGFYLCAWKGVSGANVLTFGAGSRLTVL.